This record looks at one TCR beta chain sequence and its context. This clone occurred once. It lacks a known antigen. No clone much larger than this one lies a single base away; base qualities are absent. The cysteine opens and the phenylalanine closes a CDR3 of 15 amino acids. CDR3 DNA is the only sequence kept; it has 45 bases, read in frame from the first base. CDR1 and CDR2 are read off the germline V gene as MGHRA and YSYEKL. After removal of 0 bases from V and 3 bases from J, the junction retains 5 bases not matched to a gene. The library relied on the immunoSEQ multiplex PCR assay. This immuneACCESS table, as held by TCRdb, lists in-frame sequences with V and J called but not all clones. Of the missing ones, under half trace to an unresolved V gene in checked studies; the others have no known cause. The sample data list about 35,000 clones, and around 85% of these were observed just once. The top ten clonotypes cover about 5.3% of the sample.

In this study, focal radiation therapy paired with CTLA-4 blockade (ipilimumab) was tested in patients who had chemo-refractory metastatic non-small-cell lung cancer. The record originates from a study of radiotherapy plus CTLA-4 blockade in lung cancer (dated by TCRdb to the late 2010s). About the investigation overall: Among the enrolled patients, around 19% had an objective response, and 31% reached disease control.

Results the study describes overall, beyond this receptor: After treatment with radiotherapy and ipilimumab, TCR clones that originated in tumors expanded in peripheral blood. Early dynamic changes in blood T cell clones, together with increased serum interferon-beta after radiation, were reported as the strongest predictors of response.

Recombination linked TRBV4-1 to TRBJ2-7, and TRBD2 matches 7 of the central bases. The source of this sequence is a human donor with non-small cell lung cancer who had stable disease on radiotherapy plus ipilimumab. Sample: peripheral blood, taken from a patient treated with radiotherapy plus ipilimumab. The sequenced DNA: TGCGCCAGCAGCCAAGATCCAGCGGGACGCTACGAGCAGTACTTC. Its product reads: CASSQDPAGRYEQYF.